This record covers a single T cell receptor (beta chain). The data belong to a study of control samples from healthy donors and cancer patients. The data were produced by immunoSEQ multiplex PCR, yet TCRdb's version contains in-frame clones alone and is incomplete. Here the sample spans about 54,000 clones, approximately 96% being singletons. The CDR3 runs to 15 residues. Germline-derived CDR1 and CDR2 are MGHRA and YSYEKL. After removal of 4 bases from V and 4 bases from J, the junction contained 8 bases not matched to a gene. J is TRBJ2-5 and V is TRBV4-1; 8 bases align to TRBD1. The source of this sequence is a woman in her twenties or thirties in good health. Sequencing input: blood. CDR3 protein: CASSLGQGAGETQYF. CDR3 coding DNA: TGCGCCAGCAGCCTAGGCCAGGGGGCTGGAGAGACCCAGTACTTC.